This TCR beta chain was observed in a study of memory B cells and T cells in multiple sclerosis. Findings of the study overall: Clone-set sizes differed between compartments, so shared clonotype counts needed normalization.

This clone appeared once. What it recognizes is unknown. Repertoires were generated with immunoSEQ multiplex PCR, while TCRdb's copy carries only in-frame clones and drops some. The sample contains approximately 14,000 clones, approximately 70% of which appear only once. The V segment lost 6 bases and the J segment 2 bases; nucleotides outside the gene matches: 4. This CDR3 is built from 14 residues. Germline V lookup: CDR1 MDHEN, CDR2 SYDVKM. This chain uses TRBV28 with TRBJ1-3; 7 bases fit TRBD1. This clonotype was sampled from a human donor with multiple sclerosis. Specimen: memory (CD45RO+) CD4+ T cells from blood. For the CDR3, the DNA is TGTGCCAGCAGAATACAGGGGACTGGAAACACCATATATTTT. Translating it yields CASRIQGTGNTIYF.